What follows are 6 T cell receptor beta chains derived from one specimen sequenced in a study of blood T cells in healthy people across ages. The second PCR ran about 6 to 12 cycles with a sample-barcoded 5' primer and J-beta primers. In TCRdb, the 5' RACE reads were re-called with MiXCR into one record per CDR3 protein. The data hold approximately 2,000,000 distinct CDR3 sequences, with about 39% observed a single time. The sequencing sample was made of blood. These receptors were collected from a human donor in good health.

This clonotype was observed a few times. The chain joins TRBV6-2 or TRBV6-3 to TRBJ2-3, with TRBD1 matching 8 bases. The CDR3 spans 15 residues. Looked up from germline, CDR1 is MNHEY and CDR2 is SVGEGT. V shed 2 bases, J shed 1 base, and the junction held 2 bases outside the gene matches. The CDR3 region has the DNA TGTGCCAGCAGTTACACGGGACAGGGCACAGATACGCAGTATTTT. Translated: CASSYTGQGTDTQYF.

The V and J genes are TRBV4-1 and TRBJ2-1; the D gene is possibly TRBD2 (6 bases). Germline CDR1 MGHRA, CDR2 YSYEKL. This CDR3 is 16 amino acids long. Trimming cost V 7 bases and J 4 bases, with 20 bases left between them. The CDR3 loop reads CASTLIAAGTYNEQFF. Written as DNA, the CDR3 is TGCGCCAGCACCTTAATCGCTGCAGGGACTTACAATGAGCAGTTCTTC.

This clonotype has a handful of counts. The chain joins TRBV12-3 or TRBV12-4 to TRBJ2-3; 8 nucleotides agree with TRBD2. Trimming at V came to 4 bases and at J to 7 bases, leaving 10 bases not matched to a gene. The CDR3 extends over 15 amino acids. CDR3 nucleotide sequence: TGTGCCAGCAGTTCCTCGAAGCGGGGGACTTATACGCAGTATTTT. This gives the protein CASSSSKRGTYTQYF.

The chain combines TRBV6-5 with TRBJ1-3; maybe TRBD1 (5 bases). Germline V lookup: CDR1 MNHEY, CDR2 SVGAGI. CDR3 length: 16 residues. Trimming took 0 bases from V and 0 from J, leaving 9 bases between them. The CDR3 nucleotides are TGTGCCAGCAGTTACTCACCGGACACCTCTGGAAACACCATATATTTT. This encodes CASSYSPDTSGNTIYF.

This clonotype was detected only a few times. The J gene is TRBJ1-1, the V gene TRBV12-3 or TRBV12-4; TRBD1 might be the D (6 bases). This CDR3 contains 13 residues. V dropped 6 bases and J dropped 4 bases, with 12 bases sitting between them. The CDR3 protein is CASRQVRGTEAFF. As DNA, the CDR3 is TGTGCCAGCAGACAGGTCAGGGGCACTGAAGCTTTCTTT.

The chain carries TRBV3-1 and TRBJ2-1, with 10 bases identical to TRBD2. Germline V gene sequence: CDR1 LGHDT, CDR2 YNNKEL (reference sequence). This CDR3 comprises 12 residues. With V trimmed by 5 bases and J by 9 bases, 1 base remained unmatched. For the CDR3, the DNA is TGTGCCAGCAGCTCTAGCGGGGGTGAGCAGTTCTTC. It translates to CASSSSGGEQFF.